This T cell receptor beta chain was identified in a study of blood T cell repertoires in COVID-19. On the study more broadly: Samples representing acute and convalescent COVID-19 were sourced from the United States, Italy and Spain. PBMCs, B-cell-depleted T cells, or T cells were the source of the cDNA or gDNA that made up the material.

Clones were read by immunoSEQ multiplex PCR, and TCRdb kept only the in-frame ones, dropping some. The sample carries some 190,000 clones, around 85% recorded once. Trimming removed 3 bases from V and 8 bases from J; junction bases left unmatched: 1. Germline V gene data show CDR1 as LGHDT and CDR2 as YNNKEL (reference sequence). CDR3 length equals 12 residues. The receptor was isolated from a woman between 55 and 75 years old with acute or convalescent COVID-19. The gene calls are TRBV3-1 (or the pseudogene TRBV3-2) and TRBJ2-1; 7 bases are a match to TRBD2. The sample consisted of peripheral blood. CDR3 sequence (DNA): TGTGCCAGCAGCCAGACTAGCCATGAGCAGTTCTTC. It yields the protein CASSQTSHEQFF.